The subject of this entry is one T cell receptor beta chain. No antigen is known for it. Nothing much larger sits one base from this clone, and base qualities are not available. Participants in the prospective study were aged roughly 18 to 100 years, lived in 20 to 25 United States geographic areas, and enrolled through a virtual design. In the prospective study, cohorts were assigned on the basis of participant-reported clinical history obtained from a screening survey and a study questionnaire. In the prospective study, mobile phlebotomists collected whole blood, serum and a nasopharyngeal or oropharyngeal swab from each participant. Prospective study participants could optionally give additional blood draws and questionnaires over a roughly two-month period. Before DNA extraction, blood samples from the prospective study were shipped at room temperature or frozen. These data originate in a study of blood T cell repertoires in COVID-19 (dated by TCRdb to between 2020 and 2021). General notes on the study: Collaborator samples came from the United States, Italy and Spain and covered acute and convalescent phases of COVID-19. The material from the prospective study consisted of cDNA or gDNA derived from T cells, B-cell-depleted T cells, or PBMCs. Subjects who had been exposed to COVID-19, were actively infected with it, or had recovered from it provided the deeply sampled blood TCRbeta repertoires that made up the dataset. A freely available public database, intended as a resource for researchers studying the immune response to SARS-CoV-2, is where the repertoires were released. Samples were obtained from the ongoing ImmuneRACE study (first 160 participants) and from some 1,200 subjects provided by 6 global collaborators. A de-identified subject ID, COVID-19 status, age in years and sex were almost always included in the sample metadata. Where available, HLA class I and class II types were taken from metadata supplied by the sample provider and were not determined by assay-based typing. Beyond this particular receptor, the publication reports: The quantity of clinical and demographic metadata differed by source and by participant and was supplied without curation.

The immunoSEQ Assay, a bias-controlled multiplex PCR, was used to amplify TCRbeta CDR3 regions from genomic DNA. The original pipeline was this. Nucleated cell counts per sample were estimated from amplification of reference gene primers within the assay. To quantify the absolute abundance of each unique TCRbeta CDR3 rearrangement, sequence reads were collapsed and filtered. For each sample, productive Simpson clonality was calculated as the square root of Simpson's diversity index across productive rearrangements. TCRdb carries this immuneACCESS record with in-frame sequences only. Its versions omit some clonotypes, under half of them owing to an unresolved V gene in the studies checked, with the rest unexplained. For V, J and clone size, that table is used; D and trimming come from the DNA. The sample yields about 250,000 clones; about 91% were counted once. The leading ten clones occupy around 2.6% of the sample.

Sequencing input: PBMCs or T cells enriched from blood (not recorded which). The TCR was taken from a woman between 25 and 40 years old with acute COVID-19.

The sequenced DNA is TGTGCCAGCAGTCCGGGGGTGCCTTTAGATACGCAGTATTTT. This codes for CASSPGVPLDTQYF. In this chain, TRBV6-5 is recombined with TRBJ2-3, with TRBD2 perhaps the D gene, on 6 matching bases. From a lookup of the germline V gene, CDR1 and CDR2 are MNHEY and SVGAGI. The V and J ends are trimmed by 5 bases and 5 bases, leaving 14 bases between them. The CDR3 goes from the cysteine to the phenylalanine over 14 residues. CDR3 DNA is the only sequence kept; it has 42 bases, read in frame from the first base.